The rows below give T cell receptor beta chains drawn from one sample of a study of blood T cell repertoires in COVID-19. Sequenced by immunoSEQ multiplex PCR; TCRdb stores in-frame clones only, minus some. The table shows a few hundred thousand clones, with roughly 87% occurring only once. Specimen: PBMCs or T cells enriched from blood (not recorded which). The receptor set was obtained from a man younger than 35 with acute COVID-19. Each CDR3 is given with its conserved first and last residue. The order of the fields is J gene, V gene, clone size, D gene, CDR3 DNA, CDR3 protein. D genes are given only for firm matches. Clone size is shown for a subset of rows, as once, few, many or a class of expanded clone.

TRBJ2-5 | TRBV7-2 | . | . | TGTGCCAGCAGCTTAGGGGAGACCGGGACCCAGTACTTC | CASSLGETGTQYF
TRBJ1-1 | TRBV28 | . | . | TGTGCCAGCAGTTTGCAGGGATTTTACCGGGCGACTGAAGCTTTCTTT | CASSLQGFYRATEAFF
TRBJ1-6 | TRBV4-3 | . | . | TGCGCCAGCAGCCAACAGGGGATCAATTCACCCCTCCACTTT | CASSQQGINSPLHF
TRBJ1-6 | TRBV11-3 | once | . | TGTGCCAGCAGCTTAAGCAGGGGCAGCTCACCCCTCCACTTT | CASSLSRGSSPLHF
TRBJ2-1 | TRBV10-2 | . | TRBD2 | TGCGCCAGCAGCAGGAAACCGGGACTAGCGGCCTACAATGAGCAGTTCTTC | CASSRKPGLAAYNEQFF
TRBJ2-7 | TRBV19 | . | TRBD2 | TGTGCCACTGGGACTACTCCCTACGAGCAGTACTTC | CATGTTPYEQYF
TRBJ1-1 | TRBV18 | . | . | TGTGCCAGCTCTCCTTCTCTGAGCCAGGGGAAGAACACTGAAGCTTTCTTT | CASSPSLSQGKNTEAFF
TRBJ1-2 | TRBV18 | . | . | TGTGCCAGCTCACCACCCGGACAGAGAGCTAACTATGGCTACACCTTC | CASSPPGQRANYGYTF
TRBJ2-7 | TRBV18 | . | TRBD1 | TGTGCCAGCTCACCCTCCGGGACAGTTAGATACGAGCAGTACTTC | CASSPSGTVRYEQYF
TRBJ1-2 | TRBV4-1 | . | TRBD1 | TGCGCCAGCAGCCAAGGTATAACAGACAGGGCCCACGATGGCTACACCTTC | CASSQGITDRAHDGYTF
TRBJ2-3 | TRBV25-1 | . | TRBD1 | TGTGCCAGCAGTGAATGGAGACAGGGAGAGGATACGCAGTATTTT | CASSEWRQGEDTQYF
TRBJ2-5 | TRBV28 | . | TRBD1 | TGTGCCAGCAGTTTTACAGGGGCGGGAGAGACCCAGTACTTC | CASSFTGAGETQYF
TRBJ2-1 | TRBV10-1 | . | TRBD2 | TGCGCCAGCAGTGGAAGAACTAGCGGGAGCAATGAGCAGTTCTTC | CASSGRTSGSNEQFF
TRBJ1-1 | TRBV29-1 | . | . | TGCAGCGTTGAAGGGGAGGGGGAAAGTACTGAAGCTTTCTTT | CSVEGEGESTEAFF
TRBJ2-7 | TRBV2 | . | TRBD2 | TGTGCCAGCTTGAAGCGGGAGCAGGACGAGCAGTACTTC | CASLKREQDEQYF
TRBJ2-7 | TRBV6-5 | . | . | TGTGCCAGCAGTTACTGGGCCGCAAGCTCCTACGAGCAGTACTTC | CASSYWAASSYEQYF
TRBJ2-7 | TRBV5-1 | few | . | TGCGCCAGCAGCTACACAGGGTTTGAGCAGTACTTC | CASSYTGFEQYF
TRBJ2-5 | TRBV7-7 | . | . | TGTGCTAGCAGCTTAGACAGCCACCAAGAGACCCAGTACTTC | CASSLDSHQETQYF
TRBJ1-3 | TRBV7-8 | . | . | TGTGCCAGCAGCCTGGCCAGGGTTTCGACTGGAAACACCATATATTTT | CASSLARVSTGNTIYF
TRBJ2-1 | TRBV5-5 | . | TRBD2 | TGTGCCAGCAGCTCCTCCACGGGACTAGCGGGGGCCAATGAGCAGTTCTTC | CASSSSTGLAGANEQFF
TRBJ2-7 | TRBV13 | . | . | TGTGCCAGCAGCCCCTCGGGCTACGAGCAGTACTTC | CASSPSGYEQYF
TRBJ2-5 | TRBV7-2 | . | TRBD1 | TGTGCCAGCAGCTTAGGAGGGGGCGAGACCCAGTACTTC | CASSLGGGETQYF
TRBJ1-2 | TRBV3-1/TRBV3-2 | . | . | TGTGCCAGCAGCCAAGTCAGTCGGGGGAACTATGGCTACACCTTC | CASSQVSRGNYGYTF
TRBJ1-1 | TRBV3-1/TRBV3-2 | once | . | TGTGCCAGCAGCCAAGTCGGGACTCCGAACACTGAAGCTTTCTTT | CASSQVGTPNTEAFF
TRBJ2-1 | TRBV12-3/TRBV12-4 | few | . | TGTGCCAGCAGTTCGACTTTACGTCTGTTCTTC | CASSSTLRLFF
TRBJ1-1 | TRBV6-5 | . | TRBD1 | TGTGCCACGTACAGGGGCCCTGAAGCTTTCTTT | CATYRGPEAFF
TRBJ2-2 | TRBV7-9 | . | TRBD2 | TGTGCCAGCATACACACTAGCGGGGTTAACACCGGGGAGCTGTTTTTT | CASIHTSGVNTGELFF
TRBJ2-5 | TRBV5-1 | few | . | TGCGCCAGCAGCTTGGAGACCAACCGACGGGGGACCCAGTACTTC | CASSLETNRRGTQYF
TRBJ1-5 | TRBV28 | . | . | TGTGCCAGCAGTCCTCGTCCCGGGGGTAATCAGCCCCAGCATTTT | CASSPRPGGNQPQHF
TRBJ2-3 | TRBV29-1 | . | TRBD2 | TGCAGCTCCGATCTAGCGGGAGATAGCACAGATACGCAGTATTTT | CSSDLAGDSTDTQYF
TRBJ2-1 | TRBV9 | . | . | TGTGCCAGCAGCGAACTAGTCGGCGATGAGCAGTTCTTC | CASSELVGDEQFF
TRBJ2-7 | TRBV28 | . | . | TGTGCCAGCAGCTCAGGGGTTCCCTACGAGCAGTACTTC | CASSSGVPYEQYF
TRBJ2-5 | TRBV28 | . | TRBD2 | TGTGCCAGCAGTCCCGGGACTACACTTCAAGAGACCCAGTACTTC | CASSPGTTLQETQYF
TRBJ1-2 | TRBV7-3 | . | . | TGTGCCAGCAGCCGGGGGGAAGGGTATGGCTACACCTTC | CASSRGEGYGYTF
TRBJ1-5 | TRBV3-1/TRBV3-2 | . | . | TGTGCCAGCAGCAGCCGGGAGGCCCAGCCCCAGCATTTT | CASSSREAQPQHF
TRBJ2-1 | TRBV3-1/TRBV3-2 | . | . | TGTGCCAGCAGCCAAGAGGGGGCTTCCTACAATGAGCAGTTCTTC | CASSQEGASYNEQFF
TRBJ2-5 | TRBV2 | . | . | TGTGCCACTCTCTTGGGGCAGGATCAAGAGACCCAGTACTTC | CATLLGQDQETQYF
TRBJ2-1 | TRBV7-3 | . | TRBD1 | TGTGCCAGCAGCCCCCGGGACAGAGACAATGAGCAGTTCTTC | CASSPRDRDNEQFF
TRBJ1-5 | TRBV6-2/TRBV6-3 | . | TRBD1 | TGTGCCAGCAGTCCACCTCGGACAGGGGGCAGTCAGCCCCAGCATTTT | CASSPPRTGGSQPQHF
TRBJ2-6 | TRBV11-1 | . | . | TGTGCCAGCAGCTTCGTTTCTGGGGCCAACGTCCTGACTTTC | CASSFVSGANVLTF
TRBJ1-1 | TRBV4-1 | . | TRBD1 | TGCGCCAGCAGCCAACCTATCCGGGACAGGGGGAACACTGAAGCTTTCTTT | CASSQPIRDRGNTEAFF
TRBJ2-2 | TRBV7-2 | . | TRBD2 | TGTGCCAGCAGCTTAGTCGGGGGGGGGACCCCTCAGGAGCTGTTTTTT | CASSLVGGGTPQELFF
TRBJ2-1 | TRBV29-1 | . | . | TGCAGCGTTCTGTCTCTTAATGAGCAGTTCTTC | CSVLSLNEQFF
TRBJ1-2 | TRBV6-4 | . | . | TGTGCCAGCAGTGATGAAATGACAGCCAAAGGCTACACCTTC | CASSDEMTAKGYTF
TRBJ1-4 | TRBV28 | . | . | TGTGCCAGCAGTTTATTAGCGGCGGTAGAACTGTTTTTT | CASSLLAAVELFF
TRBJ2-3 | TRBV10-2 | . | . | TGCGCCAGCAGTGATATCCTAGCAGCGGATACGCAGTATTTT | CASSDILAADTQYF
TRBJ1-5 | TRBV19 | . | . | TGTGCCAGTAGTCCTTCGCCAGGGGGCAATCAGCCCCAGCATTTT | CASSPSPGGNQPQHF
TRBJ2-7 | TRBV25-1 | few | . | TGTGCCAGCAGTGAACTCGGCTTTAGCGGCCGGGGCTACGAGCAGTACTTC | CASSELGFSGRGYEQYF
TRBJ2-5 | TRBV28 | . | TRBD2 | TGTGCCAGCAGACCTACTAGCGGGTACCAAGAGACCCAGTACTTC | CASRPTSGYQETQYF